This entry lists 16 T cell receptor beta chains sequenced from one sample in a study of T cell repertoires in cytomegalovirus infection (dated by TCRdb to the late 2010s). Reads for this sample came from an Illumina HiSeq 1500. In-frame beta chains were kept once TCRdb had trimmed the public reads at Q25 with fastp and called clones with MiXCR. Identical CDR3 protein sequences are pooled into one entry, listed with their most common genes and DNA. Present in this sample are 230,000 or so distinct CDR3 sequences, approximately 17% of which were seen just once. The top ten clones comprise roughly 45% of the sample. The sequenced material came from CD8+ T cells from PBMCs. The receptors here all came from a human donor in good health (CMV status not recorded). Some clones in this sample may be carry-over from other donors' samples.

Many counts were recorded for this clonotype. In DNA, the CDR3 is TGTGCCAGCAGTGAAGTGCAGCCCCAGCATTTT. Protein product: CASSEVQPQHF. The chain combines TRBV6-1 with TRBJ1-5; D call uncertain. CDR1 is MNHNS and CDR2 is SASEGT in the germline V gene. Trimming removed 1 base from V and 7 bases from J, with 2 bases in between. This CDR3 has 11 amino acids.

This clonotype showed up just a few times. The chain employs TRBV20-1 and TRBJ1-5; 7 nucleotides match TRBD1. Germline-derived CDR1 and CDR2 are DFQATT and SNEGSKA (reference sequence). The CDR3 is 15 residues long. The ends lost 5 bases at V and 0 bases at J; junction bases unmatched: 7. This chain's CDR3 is CSAQRQGDSNQPQHF. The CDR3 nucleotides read TGCAGTGCTCAACGACAGGGCGATAGCAATCAGCCCCAGCATTTT.

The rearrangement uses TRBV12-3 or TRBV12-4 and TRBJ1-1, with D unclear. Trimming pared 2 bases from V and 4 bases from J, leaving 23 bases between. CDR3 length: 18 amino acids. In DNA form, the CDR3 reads TGTGCCAGCAGTTTATACATTCTTTCGGGGAAACCAGGCACTGAAGCTTTCTTT. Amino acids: CASSLYILSGKPGTEAFF.

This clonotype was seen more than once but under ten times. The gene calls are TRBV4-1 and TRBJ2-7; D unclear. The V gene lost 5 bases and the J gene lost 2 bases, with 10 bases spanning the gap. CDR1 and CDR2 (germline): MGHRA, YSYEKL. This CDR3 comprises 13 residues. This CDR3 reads CASSAGPTYEQYF. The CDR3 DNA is TGCGCCAGCAGCGCAGGACCGACCTACGAGCAGTACTTC.

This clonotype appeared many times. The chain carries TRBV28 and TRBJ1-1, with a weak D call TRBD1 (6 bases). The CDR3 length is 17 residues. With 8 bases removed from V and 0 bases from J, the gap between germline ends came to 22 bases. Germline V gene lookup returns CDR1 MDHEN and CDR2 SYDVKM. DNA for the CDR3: TGTGCCAGCTCATCCGACGCCCAGGGGACCATGAACACTGAAGCTTTCTTT. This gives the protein CASSSDAQGTMNTEAFF.

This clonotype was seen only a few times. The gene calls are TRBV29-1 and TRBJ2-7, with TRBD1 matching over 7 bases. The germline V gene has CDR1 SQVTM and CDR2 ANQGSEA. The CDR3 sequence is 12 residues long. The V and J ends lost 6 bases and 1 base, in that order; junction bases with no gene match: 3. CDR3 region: CSVQGLSYEQYF. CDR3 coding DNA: TGCAGCGTACAGGGGTTATCCTACGAGCAGTACTTC.

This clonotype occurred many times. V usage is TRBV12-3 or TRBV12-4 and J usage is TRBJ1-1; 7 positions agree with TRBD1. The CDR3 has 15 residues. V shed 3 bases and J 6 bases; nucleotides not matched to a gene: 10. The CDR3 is CASSLATGSHAEAFF. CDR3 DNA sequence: TGTGCCAGCAGTTTGGCGACAGGGAGCCACGCTGAAGCTTTCTTT.

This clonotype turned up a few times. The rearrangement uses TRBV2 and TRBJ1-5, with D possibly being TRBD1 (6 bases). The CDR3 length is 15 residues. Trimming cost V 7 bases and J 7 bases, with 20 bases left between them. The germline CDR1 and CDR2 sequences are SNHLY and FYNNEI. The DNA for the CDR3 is TGTGCCAGCACCCTAAGGGTGGGGGGCGCCCAGCCCCAGCATTTT. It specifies CASTLRVGGAQPQHF.

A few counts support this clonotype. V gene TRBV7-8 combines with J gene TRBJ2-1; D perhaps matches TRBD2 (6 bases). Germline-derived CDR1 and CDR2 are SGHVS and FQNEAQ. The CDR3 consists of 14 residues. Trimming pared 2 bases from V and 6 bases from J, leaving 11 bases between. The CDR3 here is CASSLRLGGNEQFF. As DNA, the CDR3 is TGTGCCAGCAGCTTACGGTTGGGGGGCAATGAGCAGTTCTTC.

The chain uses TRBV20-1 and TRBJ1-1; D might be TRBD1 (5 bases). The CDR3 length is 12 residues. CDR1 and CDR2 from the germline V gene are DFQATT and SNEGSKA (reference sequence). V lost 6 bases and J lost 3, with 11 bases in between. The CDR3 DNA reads TGCAGTGCCGGACAAGACTACACTGAAGCTTTCTTT. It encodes CSAGQDYTEAFF.

CDR3 region: CASSQGDRDWTGELFF. The DNA for the CDR3 is TGTGCCAGCAGCCAAGGGGACAGGGATTGGACCGGGGAGCTGTTTTTT. This chain connects TRBV14 to TRBJ2-2, with 9 bases lining up with TRBD1. V was pared by 1 base and J by 5 bases, with 5 bases of the junction left unmatched. CDR1 and CDR2 (germline): SGHDN, FVKESK. This CDR3 has 16 amino acids.

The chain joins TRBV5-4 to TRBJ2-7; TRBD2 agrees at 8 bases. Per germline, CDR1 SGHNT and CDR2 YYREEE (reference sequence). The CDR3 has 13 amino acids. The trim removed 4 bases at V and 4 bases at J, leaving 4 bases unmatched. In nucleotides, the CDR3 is TGTGCCAGCAGCGCGGCGGGGGGATACGAGCAGTACTTC. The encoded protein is CASSAAGGYEQYF. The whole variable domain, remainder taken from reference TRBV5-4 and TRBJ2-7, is ETGVTQSPTHLIKTRGQQVTLRCSSQSGHNTVSWYQQALGQGPQFIFQYYREEENGRGNFPPRFSGLQFPNYSSELNVNALELDDSALYLCASSAAGGYEQYFGPGTRLTVT.

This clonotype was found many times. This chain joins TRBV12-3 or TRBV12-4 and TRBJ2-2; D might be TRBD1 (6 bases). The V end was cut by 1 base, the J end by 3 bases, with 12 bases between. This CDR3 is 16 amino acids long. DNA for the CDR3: TGTGCCAGCAGTTTAGGGGCAGGGGATTACACCGGGGAGCTGTTTTTT. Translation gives CASSLGAGDYTGELFF.

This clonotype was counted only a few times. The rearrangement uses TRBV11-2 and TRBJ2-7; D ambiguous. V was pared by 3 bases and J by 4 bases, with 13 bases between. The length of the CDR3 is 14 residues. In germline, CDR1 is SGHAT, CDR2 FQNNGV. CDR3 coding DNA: TGTGCCAGCAGCTTGGGAAAAAAGGTTTACGAGCAGTACTTC. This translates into CASSLGKKVYEQYF.

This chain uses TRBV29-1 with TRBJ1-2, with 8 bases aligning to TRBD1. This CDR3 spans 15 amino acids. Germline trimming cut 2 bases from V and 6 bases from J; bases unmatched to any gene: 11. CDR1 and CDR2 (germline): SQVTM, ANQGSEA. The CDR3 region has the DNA TGCAGCGTTGAACCATTTTCGACAGGGGAGGATGGCTACACCTTC. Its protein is CSVEPFSTGEDGYTF.

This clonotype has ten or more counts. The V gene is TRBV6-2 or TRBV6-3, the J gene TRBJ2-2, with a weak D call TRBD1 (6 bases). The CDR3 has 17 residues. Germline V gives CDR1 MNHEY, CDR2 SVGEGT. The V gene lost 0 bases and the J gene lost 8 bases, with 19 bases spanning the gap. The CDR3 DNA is TGTGCCAGCAGTTACTCAATCATAAACAGGGCGGCGGGGGAGCTGTTTTTT. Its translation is CASSYSIINRAAGELFF.